A single TCR beta chain is shown here with its context. No antigen is known for it. Time point described: roughly 10-day in vitro stimulation with candidate mutation-associated neoantigen peptide 1. Cells were stimulated around ten days with each of over five ELISpot-reactive neoantigens. An identically run culture lacking peptide was the fold-change baseline. The data stem from a study of PD-1 blockade in mismatch repair-deficient tumors. The study, taken as a whole, reports: Rapid post-treatment expansion, then contraction, generally preceding radiologic response, marked tumor-resident clones. Over a hundred unique blood TCRs came from expansion to three of seven peptides.

Profiling relied on immunoSEQ multiplex PCR, and the TCRdb table lists in-frame clones only, not all of them. The profile shows about 9,200 clones, 87% of them singletons. The sequencing here drew on cells cultured in vitro, taken from a patient treated with pembrolizumab. The TCR was taken from an adult with mismatch repair-deficient cancer.

The CDR3 spells CASSSDRGTNEKLFF. CDR3 nucleotide sequence: TGTGCCAGCAGCTCAGACAGGGGTACTAATGAAAAACTGTTTTTT. This chain connects TRBV7-8 to TRBJ1-4; 8 bases match TRBD1. In germline, CDR1 is SGHVS, CDR2 FQNEAQ. The CDR3 spans 15 residues. J lost 2 bases, V lost 4 bases, and 3 bases had no gene match.